This T cell receptor (beta chain) emerged from a study of blood T cell repertoires in COVID-19. Study at large: Samples came from the United States, Italy and Spain, spanning acute and convalescent COVID-19. PBMCs, B-cell-depleted T cells, or T cells provided the cDNA or gDNA that made up the material.

The authors' processing: Amplification of reference gene primers was used by the study to estimate nucleated cell counts. Some clones are missing from TCRdb's copy, which holds only in-frame ones; the method was immunoSEQ multiplex PCR. Clonal size and the V and J genes are those of that table, whereas D and trimming came from the DNA. The table lists some 100,000 clones, 70% to 80% of them singletons, with roughly 2.7% in the top ten. The CDR3 totals 15 residues. CDR1 KGHDR and CDR2 SFDVKD come from the germline V gene. Trimming stripped 4 bases from V and 0 bases from J, with 9 bases between. The chain is built from TRBV24-1 and TRBJ2-1; D not certain. The sequenced sample consisted of peripheral blood. This clonotype originated in a man aged 50-59 years with acute or convalescent COVID-19. The CDR3 DNA follows: TGTGCCACCAGTGAGTTGGCGAGCTCCTACAATGAGCAGTTCTTC. It specifies CATSELASSYNEQFF.